These T cell receptor beta chains were read from a single sample in a study of blood T cell repertoires in COVID-19. The protocol was immunoSEQ multiplex PCR, while the TCRdb copy is restricted to in-frame clones and leaves out a portion. Of around 110,000 clones in the sample, less than 85% are singletons; the top ten hold 2% to 2.5%. Source material: peripheral blood. These receptors were taken from a man aged 25 to 40 with acute or convalescent COVID-19. Each CDR3 is given with its conserved first and last residue.

cdr3_aa: CASSFTGGRGYTF
v_call: TRBV13
j_call: TRBJ1-2

cdr3_aa: CASSQMTGLNTEAFF
v_call: TRBV7-6
j_call: TRBJ1-1

cdr3_aa: CASSYGVEKLFF
v_call: TRBV19
j_call: TRBJ1-4

cdr3_aa: CASGGSNQPQHF
v_call: TRBV9
j_call: TRBJ1-5

cdr3_aa: CSVGQAGNQPQHF
v_call: TRBV29-1
j_call: TRBJ1-5

cdr3_aa: CASSFYGNYEQYF
v_call: TRBV7-2
j_call: TRBJ2-7

cdr3_aa: CATEADDRNTGELFF
v_call: TRBV10-3
j_call: TRBJ2-2

cdr3_aa: CASSTGLAGERETQYF
v_call: TRBV5-1
j_call: TRBJ2-5

cdr3_aa: CASSLGGGGIYEQYF
v_call: TRBV11-2
j_call: TRBJ2-7

cdr3_aa: CAWGLGNTIYF
v_call: TRBV30
j_call: TRBJ1-3

cdr3_aa: CASRREGTDTQYF
v_call: TRBV19
j_call: TRBJ2-3

cdr3_aa: CASSLTENTEAFF
v_call: TRBV12-3/TRBV12-4
j_call: TRBJ1-1

cdr3_aa: CASSYSMVSSYNEQFF
v_call: TRBV6-2/TRBV6-3
j_call: TRBJ2-1

cdr3_aa: CASSQDYSGRTGDTQYF
v_call: TRBV3-1/TRBV3-2
j_call: TRBJ2-3

cdr3_aa: CASSYGTGGPMGEKLFF
v_call: TRBV5-1
j_call: TRBJ1-4

cdr3_aa: CASSEAGSGGSYGYTF
v_call: TRBV6-1
j_call: TRBJ1-2

cdr3_aa: CASSPRQGNTGELFF
v_call: TRBV9
j_call: TRBJ2-2

cdr3_aa: CASSEKLRGTGELFF
v_call: TRBV6-1
j_call: TRBJ2-2

cdr3_aa: CASSSGRLAGNNEQFF
v_call: TRBV27
j_call: TRBJ2-1

cdr3_aa: CASSQDGYRYTF
v_call: TRBV3-1/TRBV3-2
j_call: TRBJ1-2

cdr3_aa: CASSSKPAGGYGYTF
v_call: TRBV5-6
j_call: TRBJ1-2

cdr3_aa: CASSIRGLEYNEQFF
v_call: TRBV19
j_call: TRBJ2-1

cdr3_aa: CASSRGPTGSDYGYTF
v_call: TRBV4-1
j_call: TRBJ1-2

cdr3_aa: CASSPTGSDYGYTF
v_call: TRBV18
j_call: TRBJ1-2

cdr3_aa: CASSVFPGETGELFF
v_call: TRBV9
j_call: TRBJ2-2

cdr3_aa: CAESGQGPAGGLSRSYNEQFF
v_call: TRBV30
j_call: TRBJ2-1

cdr3_aa: CAISSRLLQGEIQETQYF
v_call: TRBV10-3
j_call: TRBJ2-5

cdr3_aa: CASSPRGYTEAFF
v_call: TRBV2
j_call: TRBJ1-1

cdr3_aa: CASGGVRETFF
v_call: TRBV6-5
j_call: TRBJ1-1

cdr3_aa: CASRRGRGLSGPEQYF
v_call: TRBV2
j_call: TRBJ2-7

cdr3_aa: CAWSVGTGGEKLFF
v_call: TRBV30
j_call: TRBJ1-4

cdr3_aa: CASSFVDRVPEAFF
v_call: TRBV11-2
j_call: TRBJ1-1

cdr3_aa: CASSQEKGAMSPLHF
v_call: TRBV4-1
j_call: TRBJ1-6

cdr3_aa: CASRRTAGNTIYF
v_call: TRBV12-3/TRBV12-4
j_call: TRBJ1-3